This passage covers 3 T cell receptor beta chains from one sample sequenced in a study of blood T cell repertoires in COVID-19. Assay: immunoSEQ multiplex PCR; the TCRdb copy retains only in-frame clones and omits some. The sample lists 250,000 to 350,000 clones, around 86% occurring once. The sample consisted of peripheral blood. Source of these receptors: a woman aged 25-40 years who had recovered from COVID-19.

V is TRBV19 and J is TRBJ2-1; TRBD2 aligns across 9 bases. Germline assignment: CDR1 LNHDA and CDR2 SQIVND (reference sequence). The CDR3 extends over 16 amino acids. Trimming removed 4 bases from V and 5 bases from J; junction bases left unmatched: 9. CDR3 nucleotides: TGTGCCAGTAGTAAGTCTAGCGGGACACTCCACAATGAGCAGTTCTTC. It translates to CASSKSSGTLHNEQFF.

The V call is TRBV5-1, the J call TRBJ2-1; TRBD2 is a possible D gene (6 bases). V was clipped by 2 bases and J by 7 bases, with 16 bases between them. CDR1 is SGHRS, CDR2 YFSETQ, per germline. The CDR3 has 15 amino acids. In DNA, the CDR3 is TGCGCCAGCAGCTTAGGCGGGGAGCGAGGGAATGAGCAGTTCTTC. Translated: CASSLGGERGNEQFF.

This clone was seen only once. V gene TRBV19 combines with J gene TRBJ2-5, with 11 bases identical to TRBD1. This CDR3 has 16 residues. In germline, CDR1 is LNHDA, CDR2 SQIVND (reference sequence). With 4 bases clipped from V and 2 bases from J, the junction kept 6 bases outside the gene matches. CDR3 nucleotide sequence: TGTGCCAGTAGTACCCCCCGGGACAGGGGGCAAGAGACCCAGTACTTC. Translating gives CASSTPRDRGQETQYF.